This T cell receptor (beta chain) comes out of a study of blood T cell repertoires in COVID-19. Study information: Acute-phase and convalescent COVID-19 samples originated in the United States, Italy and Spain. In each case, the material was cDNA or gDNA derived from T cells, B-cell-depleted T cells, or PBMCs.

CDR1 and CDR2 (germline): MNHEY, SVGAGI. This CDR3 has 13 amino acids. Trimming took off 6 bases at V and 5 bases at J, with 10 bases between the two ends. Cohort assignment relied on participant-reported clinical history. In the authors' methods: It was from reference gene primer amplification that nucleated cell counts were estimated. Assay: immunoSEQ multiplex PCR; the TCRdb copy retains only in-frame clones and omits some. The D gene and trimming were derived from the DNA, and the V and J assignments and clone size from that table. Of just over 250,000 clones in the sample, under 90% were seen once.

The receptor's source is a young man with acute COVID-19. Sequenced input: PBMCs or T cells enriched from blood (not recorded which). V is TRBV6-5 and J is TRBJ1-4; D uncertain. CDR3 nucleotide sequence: TGTGCCAGCAGCTTATCCAGAAATGAAAAACTGTTTTTT. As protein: CASSLSRNEKLFF.